Following are 8 T cell receptor beta chains from one sample sequenced in a study of T cells in women clearing cervical HPV infection. Generated by immunoSEQ multiplex PCR, the TCRdb table keeps only in-frame clones and is missing some. Its table lists 20,000 to 25,000 clones. Sequencing was performed on blood buffy coat. Source of these receptors: a woman aged 18 to 69 with a cervical HPV16 infection that either progressed to CIN3+ or cleared (not recorded which).

Notes on this clone: With the read ending 3 residues before the CDR3 end, the germline J gene is used to fill in that end. This chain links TRBV20-1 with TRBJ1-5, with 7 bases matching TRBD1. Germline CDR1 DFQATT, CDR2 SNEGSKA (reference sequence). CDR3 length equals 14 residues. The sequenced CDR3 bases are TGCAGTGCTAGAGGACAGGGAGGCCCTTTACCC. Its protein product is CSARGQGGPLP. The full CDR3 sequence reads CSARGQGGPLPQHF.

The part of the CDR3 DNA that was read is TGTGCCATCAGTGGTGACAGGGGATCGACTAGCCGGACCTACAATGAG. Encoded protein: CAISGDRGSTSRTYNE. The entire CDR3 protein reads CAISGDRGSTSRTYNEQFF. The J gene is TRBJ2-1, the V gene TRBV10-3; TRBD1 might be the D (8 bases). The CDR3 end falls 3 residues outside the read, so it is completed with the germline J gene. Trimming removed 4 bases at V and 2 bases at J, with 24 bases between. CDR3 size: 19 residues. Germline CDR1 is ENHRY and CDR2 is SYGVKD.

A remark on this clone: The CDR3 end lies 3 residues beyond the end of the read and is filled in from the germline J gene. The chain combines TRBV7-8 with TRBJ1-1; D is perhaps TRBD1 (6 bases). Germline V lookup: CDR1 SGHVS, CDR2 FQNEAQ. The V end lost 5 bases, the J end lost 1 base, and 11 bases lay between the germline ends. The length of the CDR3 is 14 residues. CDR3 sequence: CASSQDRSNTEAFF. The CDR3 DNA, read in part, is TGTGCCAGCAGCCAAGACAGGTCGAACACTGAA.

In the case of this clone: With the read ending 3 residues before the CDR3 end, the germline J gene is used to fill in that end. The chain has TRBV7-8 and TRBJ2-7, with TRBD2 matching over 9 bases. The CDR3 is 15 residues long. V shed 11 bases and J 0 bases; nucleotides not matched to a gene: 11. In germline, CDR1 is SGHVS, CDR2 FQNEAQ. The CDR3 is CAASSETSGSYEQYF. The CDR3 bases that were read are TGTGCCGCGAGCAGTGAGACTAGCGGCTCCTACGAG.

Points on this clone: The read ends 3 residues shy of where the CDR3 ends; the end is completed using the germline J gene. The chain uses TRBV7-8 and TRBJ2-3; 8 nucleotides match TRBD2. The length of the CDR3 is 17 residues. The V gene end was trimmed by 5 bases and the J gene end by 3 bases; junction bases not matched to a gene: 13. The germline gives CDR1 SGHVS, CDR2 FQNEAQ. CDR3 residues: CASSPSGPSGYTDTQYF. Incomplete CDR3 DNA: TGTGCCAGCAGCCCCAGTGGTCCTAGCGGGTATACAGATACG.

Details on this clone: The read terminates 3 residues ahead of where the CDR3 ends, so the germline J gene completes it. The V and J genes are TRBV20-1 and TRBJ2-2; possibly TRBD2 for D (5 bases). The CDR3 extends over 13 amino acids. The V and J ends lost 6 bases and 4 bases respectively, with 12 bases between them. Germline assignment: CDR1 DFQATT and CDR2 SNEGSKA (reference sequence). The CDR3 DNA, read in part, is TGCAGTGCGGACCCCGCGGGCACCGGGGAG. Translated: CSADPAGTGE. The CDR3 reads in full as CSADPAGTGELFF.

About this clone: The read is 3 residues too short to cover the CDR3 end, so that end is filled in from the germline J gene. The chain is built from TRBV7-2 and TRBJ2-5; 7 positions match TRBD1. V lost 8 bases to trimming and J lost 5 bases; unmatched junction nucleotides: 14. From germline, CDR1 is SGHTA and CDR2 FQGNSA. This CDR3 contains 15 residues. CDR3 DNA (partial): TGTGCCAGCGCGAATCAGGGGGTTAGAGGGGAGACC. Protein product: CASANQGVRGET. The complete CDR3 reads CASANQGVRGETQYF.

About this clone itself: The read is 3 residues too short to cover the CDR3 end, so that end is filled in from the germline J gene. The chain joins TRBV5-1 to TRBJ2-3; 10 nucleotides align to TRBD1. CDR3 length equals 15 residues. V lost 5 bases, J lost 4 bases, and 7 bases stayed unmatched. Germline values: CDR1 SGHRS, CDR2 YFSETQ. The CDR3 here is CASSKDRGSADTQYF. CDR3 DNA, as far as it was read: TGCGCCAGCAGTAAGGACAGGGGGAGCGCAGATACG.